This T cell receptor beta chain was sequenced in a study of circulating and synovial CD4+ cells in juvenile arthritis. Whole-study findings and limits: Vbeta family usage analysis did not detect the pathogenic-like versus bulk difference. Compared with bulk blood, circulating pathogenic-like lymphocytes shared substantially more CDR3 sequences with synovial T cells. Shared-clonotype fractions with synovium likely underestimate full repertoire overlap.

The repertoire was sequenced with immunoSEQ multiplex PCR; TCRdb's copy has only in-frame clones and lacks some. Of some 30,000 clones in the sample, just under 95% were seen once. Samples derive from patients with active juvenile idiopathic arthritis. This clone was observed a few times. Its antigen is undetermined. CDR1 ENHRY and CDR2 SYGVKD come from the germline V gene. Trimming left V 5 bases short and J 5 bases short, with 15 bases between. The CDR3 extends over 14 amino acids. The sequencing sample was made of CD4+ T cells from blood. The receptor comes from a human donor with juvenile idiopathic arthritis. The chain recombines TRBV10-3 with TRBJ2-5; the D gene is possibly TRBD1 (6 bases). The CDR3 is CAISRGGVVETQYF. CDR3 nucleotides: TGTGCCATCAGTAGAGGGGGTGTGGTGGAGACCCAGTACTTC.